This T cell receptor beta chain was sequenced during a study of cytomegalovirus exposure and HLA in healthy donors. PCR was performed using 60 Vbeta and 13 Jbeta primers. Only in-frame clones appear in the TCRdb table, and some are missing; sequencing was by immunoSEQ multiplex PCR. The sample contains about 150,000 clones, 9.4% of which appear only once. Findings and limits, study-wide: TCR beta sequences reportedly predicted most subjects' HLA-A and HLA-B alleles accurately.

All donors participated as healthy donors of bone marrow. Germline lookup yields CDR1 SGHRS and CDR2 YFSETQ. Trimming stripped 7 bases from V and 5 bases from J, with 15 bases between. The CDR3 covers 13 residues. This clone came up a few times. What it recognizes is unknown. This TCR came from a male donor in good health and CMV-seronegative. This chain uses TRBV5-1 with TRBJ1-1; a possible D gene is TRBD1 (6 bases). Sequences were obtained from PBMCs. The CDR3 spells CASGRGGGTEAFF. The CDR3, as DNA: TGCGCCAGCGGTCGGGGAGGGGGTACTGAAGCTTTCTTT.